Here is one T cell receptor (beta chain) with its context. What it recognizes is unknown. The sample belongs to a study of T cell clonotyping in hematopoietic cell transplantation. General observations from the study: At the given depth, recipient repertoires were over 95% de novo clonotypes. Cells were unsorted, so CD4 and CD8 contributions were not separated. Recipient TCR diversity dropped after transplant; expanded clonotypes rose from day 30 to 180.

Clones were read by immunoSEQ multiplex PCR, and TCRdb kept only the in-frame ones, dropping some. The data contain some 40,000 clones, around 94% of them seen just once; the ten biggest clones take up approximately 0.85%. The CDR3 covers 14 residues. Trimming removed 2 bases from V and 4 bases from J, with 11 bases in between. CDR1 and CDR2 (germline): MNHNS, SASEGT. The sequenced sample consisted of peripheral blood mononuclear cells. The V call is TRBV6-1, the J call TRBJ2-5; D is ambiguous. The sequence was collected from a woman in her forties or fifties in good health. Some clones in this sample may be carry-over from other donors' samples. CDR3 sequence: CASSETPRLETQYF. The CDR3 bases are TGTGCCAGCAGTGAAACCCCCAGGCTAGAGACCCAGTACTTC.